This TCR beta chain was identified in a study of spatial heterogeneity in lung cancer. Study-level background: More beta-chain than alpha-chain sequences were consistently detected. Combinations of a unique TCR and a UMI were tallied in raw reads, and on average each appeared more than ten times.

Germline V gives CDR1 SNHLY, CDR2 FYNNEI. Germline trimming cut 8 bases from V and 6 bases from J; bases unmatched to any gene: 6. There are 13 residues in the CDR3. Individual TCR cDNA molecules each bore their own unique molecular identifier. One entry per CDR3 protein results from TCRdb running MiXCR on the 5' RACE reads. This sample carries 1,500 to 2,000 distinct CDR3 sequences, approximately 7.8% of them seen once, and the ten largest clones take about 20%. In its sample, this clonotype was seen many times. Time point: sample taken at primary tumor resection. The sequenced material consisted of unsorted whole RNA from tumor, nontumor lung or frozen PBMC. Samples were donated by 72 untreated early-stage non-small cell lung cancer patients.

Sequencing was performed on normal lung tissue next to the tumor, taken at surgery. The receptor was derived from a male donor with early-stage non-small cell lung cancer. V is TRBV2 and J is TRBJ2-1; TRBD2 matches 8 bases. CDR3 sequence: CASGIAGGNEQFF. CDR3 in DNA: TGTGCCAGCGGCATTGCGGGGGGCAATGAGCAGTTCTTC.